The 30 T cell receptor beta chains below come from one sample, sequenced in a study of blood T cells in healthy people across ages. Primed by a sample-barcoded 5' primer and a J-beta primer mix, a second PCR proceeded for roughly 6 to 12 cycles. Using its own MiXCR run on the 5' RACE reads, TCRdb lists one record per CDR3 protein. Found here are 1 million or so distinct CDR3 sequences, 25% of them singletons; the top ten hold around 0.7%. The sample was also linked to a second study, of T cells of mothers and their children.

Sequencing was carried out using blood. The receptors here all came from a girl aged 2-9 years in good health.

This clonotype was detected a few times. An end of the junction does not agree with germline; a read error may underlie this. This CDR3 is CSARDEQASIF. As DNA, the CDR3 is TGCAGTGCTAGAGACGAACAGGCGTCGATCTTC. V gene TRBV20-1 combines with J gene TRBJ2-7; a possible D gene is TRBD1 (5 bases). There are 11 residues in the CDR3. Germline loops: CDR1 DFQATT, CDR2 SNEGSKA (reference sequence).

The rearrangement uses TRBV29-1 and TRBJ1-5; no clear D. The CDR3 length is 12 residues. V shed 6 bases and J shed 4 bases, with 10 bases lying between them. Germline assignment: CDR1 SQVTM and CDR2 ANQGSEA. The CDR3 region has the DNA TGCAGCGTGCGGCAGGAGAATCAGCCCCAGCATTTT. This gives the protein CSVRQENQPQHF. The variable domain in full, with the rest retrieved from reference TRBV29-1 and TRBJ1-5, is SAVISQKPSRDICQRGTSLTIQCQVDSQVTMMFWYRQQPGQSLTLIATANQGSEATYESGFVIDKFPISRPNLTFSTLTVSNMSPEDSSIYLCSVRQENQPQHFGDGTRLSIL.

The chain links TRBV29-1 to TRBJ1-1; no clear D gene. Germline-derived CDR1 and CDR2 are SQVTM and ANQGSEA. V was clipped by 6 bases and J by 2 bases, with 13 bases between them. This CDR3 region has 13 residues. In DNA, the CDR3 is TGCAGCGTCGAAAGTGGTCGAAACACTGAAGCTTTCTTT. Protein: CSVESGRNTEAFF.

In the case of this clonotype: The junction does not match germline at one end; this may be a read error. J is TRBJ2-2 and V is TRBV4-3, with 8 bases fitting TRBD2. This CDR3 spans 17 amino acids. Per germline, CDR1 LGHNA and CDR2 YSLEER. Here the CDR3 reads CASGQDRGGKMAGELFF. CDR3 nucleotides: TGCGCCAGCGGCCAAGATCGGGGGGGCAAGATGGCCGGGGAGCTGTTTTTT.

This clonotype appeared a few times. V is TRBV11-1 and J is TRBJ2-2, with 7 bases that match TRBD1. The germline gives CDR1 SGHAT, CDR2 FQDESV (reference sequence). The CDR3 sequence is 15 residues long. The junction had 10 bases not matched to a gene; V was cut back by 5 bases and J by 7 bases. This chain's CDR3 is CASSLRTGTGGELFF. The CDR3 region has the DNA TGTGCCAGCAGCCTTCGGACAGGAACGGGCGGGGAGCTGTTTTTT. Full variable domain (remainder filled in from reference TRBV11-1 and TRBJ2-2): EAEVAQSPRYKITEKSQAVAFWCDPISGHATLYWYRQILGQGPELLVQFQDESVVDDSQLPKDRFSAERLKGVDSTLKIQPAELGDSAMYLCASSLRTGTGGELFFGEGSRLTVL.

This clonotype has just a few counts. The rearrangement links TRBV5-1 to TRBJ2-1; the match to TRBD2 covers 10 bases. The J call may be wrong; the DNA end is better matched by TRBJ2-7. The germline gives CDR1 SGHRS, CDR2 YFSETQ. This CDR3 is built from 14 residues. The CDR3 coding sequence is TGCGCCAGCAGCTTAATAGCGGGAGGAAACGAGCAGTACTTC. It yields the protein CASSLIAGGNEQYF.

This clonotype was seen only a few times. The DNA of the CDR3 is TGTGCCAGCGGTGAACTACCCATTCAGTACTTC. This gives the protein CASGELPIQYF. V and J are TRBV4-2 and TRBJ2-4, with unresolved D. Germline V CDR1 and CDR2: LGHNA, YNFKEQ. Trimming pared 8 bases from V and 9 bases from J, leaving 11 bases between. The CDR3 loop spans 11 amino acids.

The V and J genes are TRBV7-9 and TRBJ2-5; D not resolved. This CDR3 has 13 amino acids. Germline CDR1 is SEHNR and CDR2 is FQNEAQ (reference sequence). The V end was cut by 1 base, the J end by 7 bases, with 10 bases between. Here the CDR3 reads CASSLVGIGTQYF. CDR3 nucleotide sequence: TGTGCCAGCAGCTTAGTCGGAATTGGGACCCAGTACTTC. Full variable domain (missing parts from reference TRBV7-9 and TRBJ2-5): DTGVSQNPRHKITKRGQNVTFRCDPISEHNRLYWYRQTLGQGPEFLTYFQNEAQLEKSRLLSDRFSAERPKGSFSTLEIQRTEQGDSAMYLCASSLVGIGTQYFGPGTRLLVL.

CDR3 sequence: CATSVLSGSPYNEQFF. Written as DNA, the CDR3 is TGTGCCACCAGTGTTCTTAGCGGGAGCCCTTACAATGAGCAGTTCTTC. V is TRBV24-1 and J is TRBJ2-1; TRBD2 matches 9 bases. The V segment lost 5 bases and the J segment 4 bases; nucleotides outside the gene matches: 8. Germline V gives CDR1 KGHDR, CDR2 SFDVKD. CDR3 size: 16 residues.

The rearrangement joins TRBV4-3 to TRBJ2-5; TRBD2 might be the D (6 bases). In germline, CDR1 is LGHNA, CDR2 YSLEER. The ends were cut back, 0 bases at V and 0 bases at J, with 14 bases in the middle. This CDR3 is built from 17 residues. CDR3 sequence (DNA): TGCGCCAGCAGCCAAGAACGGGACTTTCAGTACCAAGAGACCCAGTACTTC. It is translated as CASSQERDFQYQETQYF.

V usage is TRBV20-1 and J usage is TRBJ1-1, with D perhaps TRBD1 (5 bases). CDR1 DFQATT and CDR2 SNEGSKA come from the germline V gene (reference sequence). Trimming shortened V by 3 bases and J by 1 base, and 18 bases separated the two germline ends. CDR3 length: 16 residues. CDR3 DNA sequence: TGCAGTGCTAGTGGCGTAGGGGATCTAGGGAACACTGAAGCTTTCTTT. The encoded protein is CSASGVGDLGNTEAFF.

The chain recombines TRBV29-1 with TRBJ2-7; a possible D gene is TRBD1 (6 bases). The V gene's germline CDR1 is SQVTM and CDR2 ANQGSEA. The CDR3 is 16 residues long. V lost 1 base to trimming and J lost 1 base, with 17 bases between them. The DNA of the CDR3 is TGCAGCGTTGAAGGCAGTGGCCAGGGGACGTCCTACGAGCAGTACTTC. It translates to CSVEGSGQGTSYEQYF.

The V gene is TRBV3-1, the J gene TRBJ2-5, with 8 bases aligning to TRBD2. CDR1 is LGHDT and CDR2 is YNNKEL in the germline V gene (reference sequence). The CDR3 covers 16 residues. With V trimmed by 3 bases and J by 0 bases, 6 bases remained unmatched. The CDR3 loop is CASSQSGSGNQETQYF. As DNA, the CDR3 is TGTGCCAGCAGCCAGAGCGGGAGTGGGAACCAAGAGACCCAGTACTTC.

This clonotype was observed a few times. The chain links TRBV20-1 to TRBJ2-7; tentatively, D is TRBD2 (6 bases). Germline V gives CDR1 DFQATT, CDR2 SNEGSKA (reference sequence). The CDR3 covers 14 residues. V was pared by 0 bases and J by 4 bases, with 13 bases between. The CDR3 loop is CSARDSAGLYEQYF. The CDR3 region has the DNA TGCAGTGCTAGAGATTCCGCGGGGCTATACGAGCAGTACTTC.

V usage is TRBV28 and J usage is TRBJ1-2, with a weak D call TRBD1 (6 bases). With 7 bases removed from V and 4 bases from J, the gap between germline ends came to 22 bases. Germline-derived CDR1 and CDR2 are MDHEN and SYDVKM. The CDR3 covers 16 residues. This CDR3 is CASIGTRDKGGYGYTF. As DNA, the CDR3 is TGTGCCAGCATAGGGACCAGGGACAAGGGAGGCTATGGCTACACCTTC.

This clonotype was seen a handful of times. The gene calls are TRBV7-8 and TRBJ2-1, with 7 bases identical to TRBD1. J lost 5 bases, V lost 1 base, and 11 bases had no gene match. This CDR3 region has 17 residues. In germline, CDR1 is SGHVS, CDR2 FQNEAQ. In DNA, the CDR3 is TGTGCCAGCAGCTTAGGAAGGGGGCTATCCGTCCACAATGAGCAGTTCTTC. This translates into CASSLGRGLSVHNEQFF.

This clonotype was counted a few times. The rearrangement links TRBV7-9 to TRBJ2-3, with D hard to call. This CDR3 spans 12 amino acids. The V end was cut by 2 bases, the J end by 7 bases, with 7 bases between. Germline lookup yields CDR1 SEHNR and CDR2 FQNEAQ (reference sequence). Here the CDR3 DNA reads TGTGCCAGCAGCTTATGGGCGAATACGCAGTATTTT. It encodes CASSLWANTQYF.

The chain carries TRBV6-1 and TRBJ2-7, with a tentative D call TRBD2 (6 bases). The J call is doubtful: the DNA matches TRBJ2-1 better. This CDR3 is 15 amino acids long. Germline CDR1 MNHNS, CDR2 SASEGT. CDR3 bases: TGTGCCAGCAGTGAGATGATAGCGGCTTACAATGAGCAGTTCTTC. It specifies CASSEMIAAYNEQFF.

This CDR3 reads CASSQVRGLAGETQYF. CDR3 in DNA: TGCGCCAGCAGCCAAGTTAGGGGACTAGCGGGAGAGACCCAGTACTTC. This chain uses TRBV4-3 with TRBJ2-5, with 12 positions matching TRBD2. Germline CDR1 reads LGHNA; CDR2 reads YSLEER. With V trimmed by 1 base and J by 4 bases, 4 bases remained unmatched. This CDR3 contains 16 residues.

This clonotype has only a few counts. The genes are TRBV5-1 and TRBJ1-3; D not resolved. The germline gives CDR1 SGHRS, CDR2 YFSETQ. CDR3 length equals 13 residues. Trimming pared 4 bases from V and 0 bases from J, leaving 5 bases between. CDR3 nucleotides: TGCGCCAGCAGCGAGAGCTCTGGAAACACCATATATTTT. Translation: CASSESSGNTIYF.

A word on this clonotype: This CDR3 fails to terminate in the conserved phenylalanine or tryptophan, so it likely reflects a read error. The chain carries TRBV9 and TRBJ1-2, with a tentative D call TRBD1 (5 bases). Germline values: CDR1 SGDLS, CDR2 YYNGEE. V was trimmed by 0 bases and J by 6 bases, leaving 12 bases between them. The CDR3 runs 14 residues. CDR3 residues: CASSVGRGSNGYTL. In nucleotides, the CDR3 is TGTGCCAGCAGCGTAGGAAGGGGAAGCAATGGCTACACCCTC.

The V and J genes are TRBV5-6 and TRBJ2-4, with D possibly being TRBD1 or TRBD2 (7 bases each). Germline V gene data show CDR1 as SGHDT and CDR2 as YYEEEE. There are 15 residues in the CDR3. The V gene lost 1 base and the J gene lost 7 bases, with 15 bases spanning the gap. Here the CDR3 reads CASSLLGQGGNIQYF. CDR3 bases: TGTGCCAGCAGCTTGTTGGGGCAGGGGGGGAACATTCAGTACTTC.

This clonotype was found a few times. The V call is TRBV4-1, the J call TRBJ2-1; 7 bases agree with TRBD2. V lost 0 bases, J lost 6 bases, and 8 bases stayed unmatched. Per germline, CDR1 MGHRA and CDR2 YSYEKL. This CDR3 spans 16 amino acids. The chain's CDR3 is CASSQDRREWGNEQFF. CDR3 nucleotides: TGCGCCAGCAGCCAAGATCGGCGGGAGTGGGGCAATGAGCAGTTCTTC.

The rearrangement links TRBV15 to TRBJ2-3; TRBD2 matches 14 bases. Germline loops: CDR1 LNHNV, CDR2 YYDKDF (reference sequence). J lost 5 bases, V lost 2 bases, and 9 bases had no gene match. The length of the CDR3 is 18 residues. The CDR3 DNA sequence: TGTGCCACCAGCAGATCAGCGACTAGCGGGGGGGTCGGAGATACGCAGTATTTT. Its translation: CATSRSATSGGVGDTQYF. Complete variable domain (other parts from reference TRBV15 and TRBJ2-3): DAMVIQNPRYQVTQFGKPVTLSCSQTLNHNVMYWYQQKSSQAPKLLFHYYDKDFNNEADTPDNFQSRRPNTSFCFLDIRSPGLGDTAMYLCATSRSATSGGVGDTQYFGPGTRLTVL.

A few counts support this clonotype. J is TRBJ2-5 and V is TRBV27; the match to TRBD2 covers 13 bases. This CDR3 spans 16 amino acids. With 5 bases clipped from V and 1 base from J, the junction kept 4 bases outside the gene matches. Germline-derived CDR1 and CDR2 are MNHEY and SMNVEV (reference sequence). The CDR3 sequence is CASSLLAGGTQETQYF. CDR3 DNA: TGTGCCAGCAGTCTACTAGCGGGAGGGACCCAAGAGACCCAGTACTTC.

The chain recombines TRBV7-8 with TRBJ1-5, with unresolved D. The germline gives CDR1 SGHVS, CDR2 FQNEAQ. This CDR3 region has 15 residues. Trimming removed 1 base from V and 4 bases from J, with 11 bases in between. Here the CDR3 reads CASSLVLSENQPQHF. Written as DNA, the CDR3 is TGTGCCAGCAGCTTAGTTTTGTCGGAAAATCAGCCCCAGCATTTT.

This clonotype was counted between two and nine times. V and J are TRBV9 and TRBJ2-5; TRBD2 matches 13 bases. V dropped 2 bases and J dropped 5; count of bases not matched to a gene: 6. Germline V gene sequence: CDR1 SGDLS, CDR2 YYNGEE. CDR3 length: 16 residues. The CDR3 loop reads CASSVRLAGGQETQYF. Written as DNA, the CDR3 is TGTGCCAGCAGCGTCAGACTAGCGGGGGGTCAGGAGACCCAGTACTTC.

The gene calls are TRBV9 and TRBJ2-7; 7 positions match TRBD1. The CDR3 is 12 amino acids. Germline loops: CDR1 SGDLS, CDR2 YYNGEE. V lost 7 bases and J lost 7; bases outside the gene matches: 8. The CDR3 loop reads CASGGQTLEQYF. DNA of the CDR3: TGTGCCAGCGGGGGACAGACCCTGGAGCAGTACTTC.

Concerning this clonotype: A much larger clone is a single base away; this may be a read error. This chain links TRBV7-8 with TRBJ2-7; tentative D call: TRBD2 (5 bases). V was clipped by 1 base and J by 3 bases, with 19 bases between them. Germline V gene sequence: CDR1 SGHVS, CDR2 FQNEAQ. This CDR3 region has 17 residues. The CDR3 protein is CASSLVVGQSGGYEQYF. The CDR3 DNA follows: TGTGCCAGCAGCTTAGTCGTTGGGCAGTCCGGAGGCTACGAGCAGTACTTC.

This clonotype was recorded many times. V is TRBV11-2 and J is TRBJ2-5; 7 bases fit TRBD2. The trim removed 4 bases at V and 5 bases at J, leaving 7 bases unmatched. This CDR3 region has 14 residues. Germline V gives CDR1 SGHAT, CDR2 FQNNGV. For the CDR3, the DNA is TGTGCCAGCAGCTCCCTAGCGGTTTTGGAGACCCAGTACTTC. It specifies CASSSLAVLETQYF.